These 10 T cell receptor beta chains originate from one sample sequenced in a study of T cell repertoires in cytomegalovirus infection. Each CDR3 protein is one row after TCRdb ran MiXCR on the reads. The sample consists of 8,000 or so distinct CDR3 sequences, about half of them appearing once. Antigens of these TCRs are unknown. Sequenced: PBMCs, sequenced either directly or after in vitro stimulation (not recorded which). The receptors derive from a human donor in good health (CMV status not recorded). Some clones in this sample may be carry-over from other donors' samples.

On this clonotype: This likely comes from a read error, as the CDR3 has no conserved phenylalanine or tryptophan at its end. The CDR3 DNA reads TGCAGTGCTACCCAGACAGCCCGATGGCAGGAGGGCTACACCTTA. Its translation is CSATQTARWQEGYTL. The chain links TRBV20-1 to TRBJ1-2; TRBD1 is a possible D gene (5 bases). The germline gives CDR1 DFQATT, CDR2 SNEGSKA (reference sequence). The V and J ends lost 4 bases and 8 bases respectively, with 23 bases between them. The CDR3 sequence is 15 residues long.

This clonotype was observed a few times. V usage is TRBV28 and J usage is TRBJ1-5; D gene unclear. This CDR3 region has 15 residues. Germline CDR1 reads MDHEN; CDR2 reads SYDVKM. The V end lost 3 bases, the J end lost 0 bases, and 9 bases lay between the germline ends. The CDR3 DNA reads TGTGCCAGCAGTTTGGCGGTGTATAGCAATCAGCCCCAGCATTTT. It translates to CASSLAVYSNQPQHF.

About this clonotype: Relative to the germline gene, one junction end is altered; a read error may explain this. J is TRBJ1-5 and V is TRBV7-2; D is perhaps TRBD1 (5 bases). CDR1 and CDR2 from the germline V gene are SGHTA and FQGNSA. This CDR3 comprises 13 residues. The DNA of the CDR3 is TGTGCCAGCAGCGTAGGAGGGGTGGAGCCCCATCATTTT. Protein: CASSVGGVEPHHF.

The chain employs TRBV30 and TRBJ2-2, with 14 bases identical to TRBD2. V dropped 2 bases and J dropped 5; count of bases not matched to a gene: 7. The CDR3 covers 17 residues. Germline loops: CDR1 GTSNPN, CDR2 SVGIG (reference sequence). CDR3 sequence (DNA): TGTGCCTGGAGTCTGGGACTAGCGGGAGAACTTACCGGGGAGCTGTTTTTT. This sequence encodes CAWSLGLAGELTGELFF.

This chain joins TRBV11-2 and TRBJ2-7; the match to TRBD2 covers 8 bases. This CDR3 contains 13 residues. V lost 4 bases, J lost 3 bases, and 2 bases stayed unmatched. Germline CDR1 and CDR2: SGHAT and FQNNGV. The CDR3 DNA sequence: TGTGCCAGCAGCTCACGGGAGGGCTACGAGCAGTACTTC. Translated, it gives CASSSREGYEQYF.

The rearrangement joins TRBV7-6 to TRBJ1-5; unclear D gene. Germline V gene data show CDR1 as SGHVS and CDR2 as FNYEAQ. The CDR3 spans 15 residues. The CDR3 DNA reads TGTGCTGGAAGCCCCGAAACATACAGCAATCAGCCCCAGCATTTT. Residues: CAGSPETYSNQPQHF.

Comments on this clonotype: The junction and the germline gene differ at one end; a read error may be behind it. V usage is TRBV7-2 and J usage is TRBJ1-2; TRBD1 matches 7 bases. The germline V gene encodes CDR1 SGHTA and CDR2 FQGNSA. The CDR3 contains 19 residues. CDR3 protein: CASSLGDVTTTGLGPGNTF. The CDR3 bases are TGTGCCAGCAGCTTAGGGGACGTCACTACGACAGGGTTGGGTCCTGGCAACACCTTC.

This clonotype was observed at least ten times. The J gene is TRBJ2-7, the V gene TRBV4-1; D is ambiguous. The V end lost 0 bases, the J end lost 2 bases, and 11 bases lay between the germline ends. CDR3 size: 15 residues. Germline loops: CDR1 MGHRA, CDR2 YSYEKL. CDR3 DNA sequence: TGCGCCAGCAGCCAAGAAGAGCACGTAGCCTACGAGCAGTACTTC. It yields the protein CASSQEEHVAYEQYF.

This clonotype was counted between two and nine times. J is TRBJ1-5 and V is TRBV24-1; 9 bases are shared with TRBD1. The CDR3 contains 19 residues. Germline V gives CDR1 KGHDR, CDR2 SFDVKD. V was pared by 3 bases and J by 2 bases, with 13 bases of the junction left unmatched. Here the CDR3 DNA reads TGTGCCACCAGTGATGCCGCCGGGACAGGGCTTGGCGGCAATCAGCCCCAGCATTTT. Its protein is CATSDAAGTGLGGNQPQHF.

As DNA, the CDR3 is TGTGCCAGCAGTCCAGTTCTAGCGTTGAATTCTTACGAGCAGTACTTC. Protein product: CASSPVLALNSYEQYF. The rearrangement links TRBV12-3 or TRBV12-4 to TRBJ2-7, with a possible D match to TRBD2 (6 bases). CDR3 length: 16 amino acids. V dropped 5 bases and J dropped 4 bases, with 21 bases sitting between them.